This TCR beta chain was sequenced during a study of T cell responses to AZD1222 COVID-19 vaccine. The germline V gene encodes CDR1 KGHSY and CDR2 FQNENV. With 4 bases removed from V and 0 bases from J, the gap between germline ends came to 9 bases. This CDR3 comprises 14 residues. Sequenced by immunoSEQ multiplex PCR; TCRdb stores in-frame clones only, minus some. The sample records around 120,000 clones, roughly 90% being singletons. Notes on the study in general: Donors in the cohort were predominantly white British and more often female, and clonal diversity was possibly underestimated. Regions 160-218 and 743-854 held dominance among vaccine-associated CD4 TCRs, which spanned spike. Spike-specific TCR breadth rose after two AZD1222 doses, and depth rose as well.

A note on this clone: Antigen specificity is unknown.

The sequence was collected from an adult who received the AZD1222 COVID-19 vaccine. The rearrangement joins TRBV16 to TRBJ1-1; no clear D gene. Sequencing used peripheral blood, obtained 28 days after the second AZD1222 dose. Here the CDR3 reads CASSLRLMNTEAFF. For the CDR3, the DNA is TGTGCCAGCAGCCTTCGGCTGATGAACACTGAAGCTTTCTTT.